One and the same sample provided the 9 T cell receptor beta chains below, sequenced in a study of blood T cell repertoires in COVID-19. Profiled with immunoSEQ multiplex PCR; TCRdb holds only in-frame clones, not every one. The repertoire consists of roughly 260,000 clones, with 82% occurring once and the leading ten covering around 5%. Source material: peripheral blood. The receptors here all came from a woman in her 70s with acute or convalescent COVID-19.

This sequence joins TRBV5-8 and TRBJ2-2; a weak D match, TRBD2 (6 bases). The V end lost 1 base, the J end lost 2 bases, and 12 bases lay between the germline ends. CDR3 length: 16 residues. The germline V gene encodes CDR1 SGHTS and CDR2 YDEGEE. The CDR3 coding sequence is TGTGCCAGCAGCTTGTACGGGAGCCGAAACACCGGGGAGCTGTTTTTT. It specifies CASSLYGSRNTGELFF.

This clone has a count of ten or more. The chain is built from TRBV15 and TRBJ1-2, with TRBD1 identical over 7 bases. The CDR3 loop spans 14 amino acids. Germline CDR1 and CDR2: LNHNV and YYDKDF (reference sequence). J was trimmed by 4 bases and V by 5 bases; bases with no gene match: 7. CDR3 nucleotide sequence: TGTGCCACCAGCTTAGACAGGGCAACCTATGGCTACACCTTC. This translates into CATSLDRATYGYTF.

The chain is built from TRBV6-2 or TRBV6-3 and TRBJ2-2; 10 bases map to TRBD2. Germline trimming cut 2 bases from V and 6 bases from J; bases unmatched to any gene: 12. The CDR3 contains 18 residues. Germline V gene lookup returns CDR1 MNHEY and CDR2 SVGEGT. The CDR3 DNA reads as TGTGCCAGCAGTTACCTGCTAGCGGGGGCCTCGAGCCCCGGGGAGCTGTTTTTT. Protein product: CASSYLLAGASSPGELFF.

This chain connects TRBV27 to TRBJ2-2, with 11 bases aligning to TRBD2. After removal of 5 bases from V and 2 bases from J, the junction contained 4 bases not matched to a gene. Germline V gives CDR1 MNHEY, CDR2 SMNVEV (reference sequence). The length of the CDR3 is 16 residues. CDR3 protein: CASSPGLAGNTGELFF. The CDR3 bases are TGTGCCAGCAGTCCCGGACTAGCGGGTAACACCGGGGAGCTGTTTTTT.

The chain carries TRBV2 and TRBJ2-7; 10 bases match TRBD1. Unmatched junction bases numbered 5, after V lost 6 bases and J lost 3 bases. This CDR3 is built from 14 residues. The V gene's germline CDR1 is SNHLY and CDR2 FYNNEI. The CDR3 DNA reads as TGTGCCAGCAGCAGACAGGGGGCTCACTACGAGCAGTACTTC. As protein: CASSRQGAHYEQYF.

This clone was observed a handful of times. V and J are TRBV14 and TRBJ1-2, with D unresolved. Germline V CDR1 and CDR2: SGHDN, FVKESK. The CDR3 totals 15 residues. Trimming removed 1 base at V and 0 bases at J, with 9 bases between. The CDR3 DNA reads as TGTGCCAGCAGCCAAGTAGGAGGAACTAACTATGGCTACACCTTC. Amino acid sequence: CASSQVGGTNYGYTF.

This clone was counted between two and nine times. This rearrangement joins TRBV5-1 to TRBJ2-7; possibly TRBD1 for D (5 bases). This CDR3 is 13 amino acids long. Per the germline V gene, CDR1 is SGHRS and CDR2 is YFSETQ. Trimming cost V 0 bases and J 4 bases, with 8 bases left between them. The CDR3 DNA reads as TGCGCCAGCAGCTTGGAGGGGCAATACGAGCAGTACTTC. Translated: CASSLEGQYEQYF. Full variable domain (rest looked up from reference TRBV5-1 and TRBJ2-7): KAGVTQTPRYLIKTRGQQVTLSCSPISGHRSVSWYQQTPGQGLQFLFEYFSETQRNKGNFPGRFSGRQFSNSRSEMNVSTLELGDSALYLCASSLEGQYEQYFGPGTRLTVT.

The CDR3 sequence is CASSQDLGQGGLYGYTF. CDR3 coding DNA: TGCGCCAGCAGCCAAGATTTAGGGCAGGGTGGTCTCTATGGCTACACCTTC. V is TRBV4-1 and J is TRBJ1-2; possibly TRBD1 for D (5 bases). This CDR3 comprises 17 residues. The V and J ends lost 0 bases and 4 bases respectively, with 18 bases between them. The germline V gene has CDR1 MGHRA and CDR2 YSYEKL.

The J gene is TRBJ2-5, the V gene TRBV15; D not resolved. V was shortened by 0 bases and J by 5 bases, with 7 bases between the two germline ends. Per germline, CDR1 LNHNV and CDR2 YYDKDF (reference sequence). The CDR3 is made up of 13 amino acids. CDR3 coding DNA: TGTGCCACCAGCAGAGATGTTGCGGAGACCCAGTACTTC. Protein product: CATSRDVAETQYF.